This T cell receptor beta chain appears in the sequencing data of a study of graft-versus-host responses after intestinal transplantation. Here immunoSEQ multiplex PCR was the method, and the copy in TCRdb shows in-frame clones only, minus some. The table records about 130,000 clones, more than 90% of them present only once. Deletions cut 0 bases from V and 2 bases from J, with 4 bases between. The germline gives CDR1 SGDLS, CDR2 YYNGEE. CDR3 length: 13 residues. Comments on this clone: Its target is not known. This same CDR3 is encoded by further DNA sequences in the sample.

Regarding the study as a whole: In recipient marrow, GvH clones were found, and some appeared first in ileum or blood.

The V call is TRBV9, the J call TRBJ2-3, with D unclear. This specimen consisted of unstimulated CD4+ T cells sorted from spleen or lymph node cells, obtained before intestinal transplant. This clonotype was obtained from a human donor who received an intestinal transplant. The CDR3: CASSVGVTDTQYF. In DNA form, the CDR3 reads TGTGCCAGCAGCGTAGGGGTCACAGATACGCAGTATTTT. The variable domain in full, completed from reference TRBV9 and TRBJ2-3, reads DSGVTQTPKHLITATGQRVTLRCSPRSGDLSVYWYQQSLDQGLQFLIQYYNGEERAKGNILERFSAQQFPDLHSELNLSSLELGDSALYFCASSVGVTDTQYFGPGTRLTVL.